The next 24 T cell receptor beta chains were all read from a single sample in a study of T cells in women clearing cervical HPV infection. Assay: immunoSEQ multiplex PCR; the TCRdb copy retains only in-frame clones and omits some. The sample table sets out over 9,500 clones. Sequences were obtained from blood buffy coat. The source is a woman aged 18-70 years with a cervical HPV16 infection that either progressed to CIN3+ or cleared (not recorded which).

As to this clone: Sequencing ends 3 residues short of the CDR3 end; the germline J gene provides the rest. The V call is TRBV11-2, the J call TRBJ1-6; D is possibly TRBD1 (5 bases). The CDR3 spans 15 residues. Trimming shortened V by 6 bases and J by 9 bases, and 18 bases separated the two germline ends. Looked up from germline, CDR1 is SGHAT and CDR2 is FQNNGV. The CDR3 loop is CASRLAGGVGSPLHF. The CDR3 bases that were read are TGTGCCAGCAGACTCGCGGGGGGGGTTGGTTCACCC. The full variable domain, its missing parts supplied by reference TRBV11-2 and TRBJ1-6, is EAGVAQSPRYKIIEKRQSVAFWCNPISGHATLYWYQQILGQGPKLLIQFQNNGVVDDSQLPKDRFSAERLKGVDSTLKIQPAKLEDSAVYLCASRLAGGVGSPLHFGNGTRLTVT.

A word on this clone: The missing CDR3 end, 3 residues past where the read stops, is filled in from the germline J gene. The rearrangement links TRBV20-1 to TRBJ1-5; TRBD1 is a possible D gene (6 bases). V lost 0 bases and J 2 bases, leaving 14 bases between the germline ends. This CDR3 is built from 16 residues. Germline V gene sequence: CDR1 DFQATT, CDR2 SNEGSKA (reference sequence). The part of the CDR3 DNA that was read is TGCAGTGCTAGAGACCGTCTAGGGGGTGGCAATCAGCCC. This sequence encodes CSARDRLGGGNQP. The entire CDR3 reads CSARDRLGGGNQPQHF.

Details on this clone: Read coverage stops 3 residues before the CDR3 terminus; the germline J gene supplies the remainder. This sequence joins TRBV20-1 and TRBJ2-5, with D possibly TRBD1 on 6 matching bases. The CDR3 is made up of 15 amino acids. Looked up from germline, CDR1 is DFQATT and CDR2 is SNEGSKA (reference sequence). V lost 3 bases, J lost 1 base, and 15 bases lay in between. The part of the CDR3 DNA that was read is TGCAGTGCTAGCCAGGGGCCCATACCCCAAGAGACC. It specifies CSASQGPIPQET. The complete CDR3 reads CSASQGPIPQETQYF.

Notes on this clone: The CDR3 goes on 3 residues after the read ends, and that part is filled in from the germline J gene. The chain is built from TRBV20-1 and TRBJ2-3, with no clear D. CDR1 is DFQATT and CDR2 is SNEGSKA in the germline V gene (reference sequence). The CDR3 has 13 amino acids. Between the trimmed V and J ends, which lost 5 bases and 4 bases, there was a span of 13 bases. The part of the CDR3 DNA that was read is TGCAGTGCTGAACAGAAGGGCCCAGATACG. Its protein is CSAEQKGPDT. The full-length CDR3 reads as CSAEQKGPDTQYF.

On this clone itself: The read finishes 3 residues shy of the CDR3 end, and the germline J gene is used to complete it. The chain has TRBV2 and TRBJ1-1; D gene unclear. V was trimmed by 7 bases and J by 0 bases, leaving 9 bases between them. This CDR3 is 13 amino acids long. CDR1 SNHLY and CDR2 FYNNEI come from the germline V gene. The CDR3 reads CASKATMNTEAFF. The sequenced part of the CDR3 DNA is TGTGCCAGCAAGGCGACAATGAACACTGAA.

Worth noting for this clone: Read sequence stops 3 residues before the CDR3 end, and the germline J gene provides the missing end. The chain employs TRBV5-4 and TRBJ1-2; TRBD1 is a possible D gene (6 bases). The germline CDR1 and CDR2 sequences are SGHNT and YYREEE (reference sequence). V was pared by 1 base and J by 5 bases, with 18 bases between. CDR3 length equals 16 residues. The CDR3 loop is CASSLFSRGPLYGYTF. The DNA read from the CDR3 is TGTGCCAGCAGCTTGTTCTCGCGGGGGCCTTTGTATGGC. Full variable domain (rest looked up from reference TRBV5-4 and TRBJ1-2): ETGVTQSPTHLIKTRGQQVTLRCSSQSGHNTVSWYQQALGQGPQFIFQYYREEENGRGNFPPRFSGLQFPNYSSELNVNALELDDSALYLCASSLFSRGPLYGYTFGSGTRLTVV.

CDR3 DNA, as far as it was read: TGTGCCAGCAGTGGACTAGCCGGTCTCCAGAATGAG. Amino acid sequence: CASSGLAGLQNE. In full, the CDR3 reads CASSGLAGLQNEQFF. The rearrangement links TRBV6-1 to TRBJ2-1; TRBD2 matches 7 bases. The read finishes 3 residues shy of the CDR3 end, and the germline J gene is used to complete it. The ends lost 4 bases at V and 7 bases at J; junction bases unmatched: 10. The germline CDR1 and CDR2 sequences are MNHNS and SASEGT. This CDR3 region has 15 residues.

This clone is called medium-sized based on its frequency. The CDR3 end is not reached by the read, which stops 3 residues before it; the germline J gene fills it in. The chain joins TRBV19 to TRBJ2-2, with a possible D match to TRBD1 (6 bases). The CDR3 loop spans 14 amino acids. Trimming cost V 5 bases and J 3 bases, with 10 bases left between them. The germline CDR1 and CDR2 sequences are LNHDA and SQIVND (reference sequence). The CDR3 region is CASSPGTYTGELFF. CDR3 DNA, as far as it was read: TGTGCCAGTAGTCCCGGGACATACACCGGGGAG. Using reference TRBV19 and TRBJ2-2 for the parts outside the CDR3, the full variable domain is DGGITQSPKYLFRKEGQNVTLSCEQNLNHDAMYWYRQDPGQGLRLIYYSQIVNDFQKGDIAEGYSVSREKKESFPLTVTSAQKNPTAFYLCASSPGTYTGELFFGEGSRLTVL.

The sequenced CDR3 bases are TGCAGCGTCGCCAAGGACAAGCCAGATACG. This sequence encodes CSVAKDKPDT. The CDR3 as a whole reads CSVAKDKPDTQYF. The V call is TRBV29-1, the J call TRBJ2-3; the D gene is possibly TRBD1 (5 bases). The CDR3 is cut off 3 residues early in the read; its end comes from the germline J gene. The CDR3 spans 13 residues. Trimming left V 6 bases short and J 4 bases short, with 14 bases between. CDR1 and CDR2 (germline): SQVTM, ANQGSEA.

Worth noting for this clone: Read sequence stops 3 residues before the CDR3 end, and the germline J gene provides the missing end. This chain links TRBV5-4 with TRBJ2-2; a possible D gene is TRBD1 (6 bases). This CDR3 is built from 16 residues. Germline V gene lookup returns CDR1 SGHNT and CDR2 YYREEE (reference sequence). Trimming took off 2 bases at V and 3 bases at J, with 14 bases between the two ends. The CDR3 loop is CASSFGSRGYTGELFF. CDR3 bases read: TGTGCCAGCAGCTTTGGAAGCAGGGGTTACACCGGGGAG.

With respect to this clone: The CDR3 goes on 3 residues after the read ends, and that part is filled in from the germline J gene. The chain recombines TRBV19 with TRBJ2-2; the match to TRBD1 covers 9 bases. Looked up from germline, CDR1 is LNHDA and CDR2 is SQIVND (reference sequence). V shed 6 bases, J shed 7 bases, and the junction held 9 bases outside the gene matches. The CDR3 consists of 15 residues. Partial CDR3 DNA: TGTGCCAGTAGCCCTGGGACAGGGTTTCTCGGGGAG. Translating gives CASSPGTGFLGE. The entire CDR3 is CASSPGTGFLGELFF.

Concerning this clone itself: The CDR3 extends 3 residues past the end of the read, so its final part is completed from the germline J gene. The V gene is TRBV6-2 or TRBV6-3, the J gene TRBJ2-3, with D perhaps TRBD2 (5 bases). Germline loops: CDR1 MNHEY, CDR2 SVGEGT. The CDR3 covers 17 residues. The chain's CDR3 is CASSYPNGVQLNQPQYF. The sequenced CDR3 bases are TGTGCCAGCAGTTACCCAAACGGGGTACAGCTAAATCAGCCG.

With respect to this clone: The read is 3 residues too short to cover the CDR3 end, so that end is filled in from the germline J gene. The chain couples TRBV10-3 to TRBJ1-5; D is ambiguous. Trimming removed 9 bases from V and 1 base from J, with 10 bases in between. The CDR3 is 13 residues long. Germline V gene data show CDR1 as ENHRY and CDR2 as SYGVKD. This chain's CDR3 is CAIIDTSNQPQHF. CDR3 DNA (partial): TGTGCCATTATTGACACGAGCAATCAGCCC.

The CDR3 bases that were read are TGTGCCAGCAGTCGCGGACTAGCGGGGGGACTCGAG. Its protein is CASSRGLAGGLE. The full-length CDR3 reads as CASSRGLAGGLEQYF. The chain links TRBV11-1 to TRBJ2-7, with 14 bases fitting TRBD2. Coverage ceases 3 residues before the CDR3 finishes, and the germline J gene fills in the end. This CDR3 region has 15 residues. V lost 6 bases and J lost 6; bases outside the gene matches: 7. Germline V lookup: CDR1 SGHAT, CDR2 FQDESV (reference sequence).

Partial CDR3 DNA: TGTGCCAGCAGCTTGATGACAGGGGATCAAGGTGAG. Amino acids: CASSLMTGDQGE. From start to end, the CDR3 is CASSLMTGDQGEQFF. The chain employs TRBV5-5 and TRBJ2-1, with 8 positions matching TRBD1. The read comes to an end 3 residues before the CDR3 does, leaving the germline J gene to fill in the end. Germline lookup yields CDR1 SGHKS and CDR2 YYEKEE (reference sequence). The CDR3 is 15 residues long. V was clipped by 1 base and J by 9 bases; unmatched bases: 9. The full variable domain, with the rest looked up from reference TRBV5-5 and TRBJ2-1, is DAGVTQSPTHLIKTRGQQVTLRCSPISGHKSVSWYQQVLGQGPQFIFQYYEKEERGRGNFPDRFSARQFPNYSSELNVNALLLGDSALYLCASSLMTGDQGEQFFGPGTRLTVL.

To note about this clone: The read stops 3 residues short of the end of the CDR3; the missing end is completed from the germline J gene. The V call is TRBV12-3 or TRBV12-4, the J call TRBJ1-5; 11 nucleotides line up with TRBD1. Germline trimming cut 0 bases from V and 5 bases from J; bases unmatched to any gene: 12. The CDR3 covers 19 residues. The CDR3 spells CASSLAPGGRDRGDQPQHF. The DNA read from the CDR3 is TGTGCCAGCAGTTTAGCCCCAGGCGGGCGGGACAGGGGGGATCAGCCC.

This clone is classed as medium-sized by frequency. The read stops 3 residues short of the end of the CDR3; the missing end is completed from the germline J gene. The rearrangement uses TRBV7-2 and TRBJ2-3; possibly TRBD2 for D (6 bases). Germline CDR1 SGHTA, CDR2 FQGNSA. The CDR3 extends over 14 amino acids. V lost 5 bases to trimming and J lost 6 bases, with 15 bases between them. CDR3 DNA (partial): TGTGCCAGCAGCCCTTGGGGCGGGGATGATACG. Translating gives CASSPWGGDDT. The entire CDR3 protein is CASSPWGGDDTQYF.

Notes on this clone: Coverage ceases 3 residues before the CDR3 finishes, and the germline J gene fills in the end. The V call is TRBV29-1, the J call TRBJ2-1; D may be TRBD1 (6 bases). The CDR3 has 16 amino acids. Looked up from germline, CDR1 is SQVTM and CDR2 is ANQGSEA. V was cut by 4 bases and J by 0 bases, with 16 bases left in between. The DNA read from the CDR3 is TGCAGCGTTGCGAACACAGGGTTTGCCTCCTACAATGAG. Translation: CSVANTGFASYNE. In full, the CDR3 is CSVANTGFASYNEQFF.

On this clone: The observed sequence ends 3 residues before the CDR3 terminus, with the missing tail filled in from the germline J gene. The V and J genes are TRBV20-1 and TRBJ2-2, with TRBD1 as a possible D gene (6 bases). The CDR3 runs 14 residues. With 3 bases removed from V and 6 bases from J, the gap between germline ends came to 14 bases. Germline V gene data show CDR1 as DFQATT and CDR2 as SNEGSKA (reference sequence). CDR3 region: CSARSTGWPGELFF. The part of the CDR3 DNA that was read is TGCAGTGCTAGGTCGACAGGATGGCCCGGGGAG.

Remarks on this clone: The read halts 3 residues ahead of the CDR3 end, with the missing end drawn from the germline J gene. J is TRBJ2-7 and V is TRBV5-6, with D maybe TRBD1 (5 bases). This CDR3 contains 12 residues. The V end lost 0 bases, the J end lost 6 bases, and 7 bases lay between the germline ends. Germline values: CDR1 SGHDT, CDR2 YYEEEE. The CDR3 here is CASSLAGFEQYF. The part of the CDR3 DNA that was read is TGTGCCAGCAGCTTGGCAGGGTTCGAG.

In regard to this clone: Sequencing ends 3 residues short of the CDR3 end; the germline J gene provides the rest. The V and J genes are TRBV20-1 and TRBJ2-7; the match to TRBD2 covers 8 bases. In germline, CDR1 is DFQATT, CDR2 SNEGSKA (reference sequence). V gave up 6 bases and J gave up 6 bases; unmatched junction bases: 13. CDR3 size: 14 residues. CDR3 in amino acids: CSAMSGGAFSEQYF. The CDR3 DNA, read in part, is TGCAGTGCCATGAGCGGGGGCGCTTTCAGCGAG.

This clone shows up as medium-sized (0.01 to 0.1%) by frequency. Read sequence stops 3 residues before the CDR3 end, and the germline J gene provides the missing end. The chain couples TRBV6-2 or TRBV6-3 to TRBJ2-7; D possibly corresponds to TRBD1 (6 bases). V was pared by 4 bases and J by 3 bases, with 19 bases between. CDR3 length equals 16 residues. Germline V gives CDR1 MNHEY, CDR2 SVGEGT. Partial CDR3 DNA: TGTGCCAGCAGTTCTCCCACCCGGCAGGGGTTCTACGAG. This sequence encodes CASSSPTRQGFYE. The CDR3, in full, reads CASSSPTRQGFYEQYF.

Note on this clone: Sequencing ends 3 residues short of the CDR3 end; the germline J gene provides the rest. The chain links TRBV2 to TRBJ1-4, with a weak D call TRBD1 (5 bases). The germline V gene has CDR1 SNHLY and CDR2 FYNNEI. Trimming left V 2 bases short and J 3 bases short, with 10 bases between. This CDR3 is built from 15 residues. The CDR3 region is CASSERGLPNEKLFF. CDR3 DNA, as far as it was read: TGTGCCAGCAGTGAAAGGGGACTACCTAATGAAAAA.

Worth noting for this clone: The read terminates 3 residues before the CDR3 end, so the remaining end is supplied by the germline J gene. The chain couples TRBV20-1 to TRBJ2-5; 7 bases are a match to TRBD2. V lost 1 base to trimming and J lost 1 base; unmatched junction nucleotides: 6. The CDR3 totals 15 residues. From germline, CDR1 is DFQATT and CDR2 SNEGSKA (reference sequence). CDR3 bases read: TGCAGTGCTAGAGCCTCACTAGCGAGCCAAGAGACC. As protein: CSARASLASQET. The whole CDR3 sequence is CSARASLASQETQYF.